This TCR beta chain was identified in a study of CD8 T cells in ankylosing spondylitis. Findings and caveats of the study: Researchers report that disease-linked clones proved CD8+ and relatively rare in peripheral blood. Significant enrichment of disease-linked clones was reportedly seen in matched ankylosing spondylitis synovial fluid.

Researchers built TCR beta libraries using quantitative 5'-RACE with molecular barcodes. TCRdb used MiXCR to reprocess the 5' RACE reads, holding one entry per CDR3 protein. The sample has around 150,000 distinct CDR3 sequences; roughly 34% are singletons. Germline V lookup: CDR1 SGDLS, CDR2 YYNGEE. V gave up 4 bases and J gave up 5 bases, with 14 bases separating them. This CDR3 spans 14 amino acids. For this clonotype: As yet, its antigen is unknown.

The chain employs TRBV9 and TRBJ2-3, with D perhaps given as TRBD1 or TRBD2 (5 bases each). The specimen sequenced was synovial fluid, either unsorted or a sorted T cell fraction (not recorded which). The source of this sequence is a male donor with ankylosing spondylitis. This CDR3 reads CASSIGAGIDTQYF. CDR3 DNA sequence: TGTGCCAGCAGCATCGGGGCGGGTATAGATACGCAGTATTTT. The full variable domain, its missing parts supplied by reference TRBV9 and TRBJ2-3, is DSGVTQTPKHLITATGQRVTLRCSPRSGDLSVYWYQQSLDQGLQFLIQYYNGEERAKGNILERFSAQQFPDLHSELNLSSLELGDSALYFCASSIGAGIDTQYFGPGTRLTVL.